The rows below give T cell receptor beta chains drawn from one sample of a study of T cell changes during pregnancy in multiple sclerosis. Clones were sequenced by immunoSEQ multiplex PCR, and TCRdb holds only the in-frame ones, with some missing. Among about 52,000 clones listed, about 92% were seen once. Sequencing was performed on CD4+ T cells from peripheral blood mononuclear cells, taken in the third trimester of pregnancy. These TCRs come from a female donor with multiple sclerosis, enrolled in a pregnancy study. The CDR3 runs from the conserved cysteine through the conserved F or W. D genes are given only for firm matches. Size values are once, few and many counts, or a class for expanded clones, and some rows have none.

abundance | j_gene | v_gene | d_gene | CDR3nt | CDR3aa
. | TRBJ1-3 | TRBV30 | . | TGTGCCTGGAGTTCGGTAGCTCGAAACACCATATATTTT | CAWSSVARNTIYF
. | TRBJ1-2 | TRBV23-1 | TRBD1 | TGCGCCAGCAATCACAGGGACAGGGGATCGCCCAGCTATGGCTACACCTTC | CASNHRDRGSPSYGYTF
. | TRBJ2-5 | TRBV27 | TRBD2 | TGTGCCAGCAGTTTATGGGCGGCGGGGTTGGGAGGGGAGACCCAGTACTTC | CASSLWAAGLGGETQYF
. | TRBJ2-7 | TRBV27 | . | TGTGCCAGCAGTTTAATGGACAGCTCCTACGAGCAGTACTTC | CASSLMDSSYEQYF
. | TRBJ2-5 | TRBV7-7 | . | TGTGCCAGCAGCTTAGCGACAGGTCAAGAGACCCAGTACTTC | CASSLATGQETQYF
. | TRBJ2-5 | TRBV5-6 | TRBD2 | TGTGCCAGCAGCTTCCGTCTGACTAGCGGGGGTTACGGGCTAGAGACCCAGTACTTC | CASSFRLTSGGYGLETQYF
. | TRBJ1-2 | TRBV7-9 | . | TGTGCCAGCAGCTTAGGCGACTATGGCTACACCTTC | CASSLGDYGYTF
. | TRBJ2-3 | TRBV19 | TRBD1 | TGTGCCAGTCGACCCGGGACAGGCACAGATACGCAGTATTTT | CASRPGTGTDTQYF
. | TRBJ2-7 | TRBV11-2 | . | TGTGCCAGCAGCTTAGGGGTACTGGCTAGTGCTCGGGACGAGCAGTACTTC | CASSLGVLASARDEQYF
. | TRBJ1-2 | TRBV5-4 | TRBD1 | TGTGCCAGCAGCTTGGGAGGACAGGGAGCTAACTATGGCTACACCTTC | CASSLGGQGANYGYTF
once | TRBJ2-3 | TRBV7-6 | TRBD1 | TGTGCCAGCAGCCCCGCGACAGGGAGTCGGACAGATACGCAGTATTTT | CASSPATGSRTDTQYF
. | TRBJ1-6 | TRBV5-4 | TRBD1 | TGTGCCAGCAGCCTCCCGGGGGCAGGGGGACGATATGATAATTCACCCCTCCACTTT | CASSLPGAGGRYDNSPLHF
. | TRBJ2-3 | TRBV27 | . | TGTGCCAGCAGTTTAAGTAGGGGGGGGGTGGATACGCAGTATTTT | CASSLSRGGVDTQYF
. | TRBJ1-1 | TRBV5-4 | TRBD1 | TGTGCCAGCAGCCACCCCCGGGACAGGGGACCACAGAACACTGAAGCTTTCTTT | CASSHPRDRGPQNTEAFF
. | TRBJ2-3 | TRBV7-3 | . | TGTGCCAGCAGCTTGGGCCGTTTTGGACAGTCAGATACGCAGTATTTT | CASSLGRFGQSDTQYF
. | TRBJ2-7 | TRBV19 | . | TGTGCCAGTAGTAACCCAGGGGAATCCTACGAGCAGTACTTC | CASSNPGESYEQYF
. | TRBJ2-3 | TRBV2 | TRBD2 | TGTGCCACTTCCGGACTAGCCCCAGATACGCAGTATTTT | CATSGLAPDTQYF
. | TRBJ1-4 | TRBV7-6 | . | TGTGCCAGCAGCTACGCAGCCGTTCAGGGGCGGGAAAAACTGTTTTTT | CASSYAAVQGREKLFF
. | TRBJ1-1 | TRBV9 | TRBD1 | TGTGCCAGCAGCTACCAGGGGGGCACTGAAGCTTTCTTT | CASSYQGGTEAFF
. | TRBJ2-7 | TRBV5-4 | TRBD1 | TGTGCCAGCAGCGCATCAGGGGGAGTTGGCTACGAGCAGTACTTC | CASSASGGVGYEQYF
. | TRBJ2-7 | TRBV6-5 | TRBD1 | TGTGCCAGCAGGCTTAGACAGGGGGCCTCCTACGAGCAGTACTTC | CASRLRQGASYEQYF
. | TRBJ1-4 | TRBV11-2 | . | TGTGCCAGCAGCCCCGCAGCCCGAGGGACTAATGAAAAACTGTTTTTT | CASSPAARGTNEKLFF
. | TRBJ2-7 | TRBV2 | TRBD1 | TGTGCCAGCAGCTACGGACAGGCCTCCTACGAGCAGTACTTC | CASSYGQASYEQYF
. | TRBJ1-1 | TRBV5-5 | TRBD1 | TGTGCCAGCAGCTGGGGACAGGACTGGGGCACTGAAGCTTTCTTT | CASSWGQDWGTEAFF
. | TRBJ1-5 | TRBV15 | . | TGTGCCACCACGGCACAGAGCAATCAGCCCCAGCATTTT | CATTAQSNQPQHF
. | TRBJ2-5 | TRBV5-1 | . | TGCGCCAGCAGCTTGGAAATACAGCCCCAAGAGACCCAGTACTTC | CASSLEIQPQETQYF
. | TRBJ1-5 | TRBV5-5 | TRBD1 | TGTGCCAGCAGCCCAGGACAGGTTAGCAATCAGCCCCAGCATTTT | CASSPGQVSNQPQHF
. | TRBJ1-6 | TRBV7-3 | . | TGTGCCAGTAGGGCAGGGGACTATAATTCACCCCTCCACTTT | CASRAGDYNSPLHF
. | TRBJ2-5 | TRBV7-8 | . | TGTGCCAGCAGCTTGTCAGAGCAGGGTCAAGAGACCCAGTACTTC | CASSLSEQGQETQYF
. | TRBJ2-5 | TRBV30 | TRBD1 | TGTGCCTGGAGTGGGGACAGGGGGGAGACCCAGTACTTC | CAWSGDRGETQYF
. | TRBJ2-3 | TRBV7-2 | TRBD1 | TGTGCCAGCAGCCGCCAAACAGGGGTAGATACGCAGTATTTT | CASSRQTGVDTQYF
. | TRBJ1-1 | TRBV7-3 | . | TGTGCCAGCAGCTCACAGGTGAACACTGAAGCTTTCTTT | CASSSQVNTEAFF
. | TRBJ2-7 | TRBV19 | TRBD2 | TGTGCCAGTAGTCTTAGGACTAGCTACCACGAGCAGTACTTC | CASSLRTSYHEQYF
. | TRBJ2-7 | TRBV11-3 | TRBD1 | TGTGCCAGCAGCTTAGGTGGACAGGGGACAGGCGAGCAGTACTTC | CASSLGGQGTGEQYF
once | TRBJ2-1 | TRBV7-2 | . | TGTGCCAGCAGCTTAGGAGTCACGGGCGGGGGCTATAACAATGAGCAGTTCTTC | CASSLGVTGGGYNNEQFF
. | TRBJ2-6 | TRBV6-5 | TRBD1 | TGTGCCAGCAGGACAGGGGTAGGGGCCAACGTCCTGACTTTC | CASRTGVGANVLTF
. | TRBJ1-2 | TRBV7-9 | TRBD1 | TGTGCCAGCAGCACGGACAGGGGGCTCAGACCCACCAATGGCTACACCTTC | CASSTDRGLRPTNGYTF
. | TRBJ2-7 | TRBV7-8 | TRBD1 | TGTGCCAGCAGCTTAGACAGGGGGCAAGAGCAGTACTTC | CASSLDRGQEQYF
. | TRBJ1-1 | TRBV6-5 | . | TGTGCCAGCAGCACCCGACAGTTGCCGAACACTGAAGCTTTCTTT | CASSTRQLPNTEAFF
once | TRBJ1-1 | TRBV9 | . | TGTGCCAGCAGCGTAGGAGGGATACTGAACACTGAAGCTTTCTTT | CASSVGGILNTEAFF
few | TRBJ1-1 | TRBV6-5 | . | TGTGCCAGCAGTTATTCCATAGGACAGAGCACTGAAGCTTTCTTT | CASSYSIGQSTEAFF
. | TRBJ2-2 | TRBV7-2 | TRBD2 | TGTGCCAGCAGCTTAGCGGGGGGGAACAGTTTCACCGGGGAGCTGTTTTTT | CASSLAGGNSFTGELFF
. | TRBJ1-2 | TRBV7-9 | TRBD1 | TGTGCCAGCAGGCTTACAGGGGGCTCTCCCTATGGCTACACCTTC | CASRLTGGSPYGYTF
. | TRBJ1-2 | TRBV19 | TRBD1 | TGTGCCAGTAGCAGACAGGGGGCGGGCTACACCTTC | CASSRQGAGYTF
once | TRBJ1-1 | TRBV7-9 | . | TGTGCCAGCAGCTTAGGGGCAGGGACTGAAGCTTTCTTT | CASSLGAGTEAFF
. | TRBJ2-3 | TRBV29-1 | TRBD2 | TGCAGCGTCGGGTGGCGGGGGGCAGATACGCAGTATTTT | CSVGWRGADTQYF
. | TRBJ2-7 | TRBV2 | TRBD1 | TGTGCCAGCACGCAGGGGGCGCCCATGGGGGTCTACGAGCAGTACTTC | CASTQGAPMGVYEQYF
. | TRBJ1-6 | TRBV19 | . | TGTGCCAGTAGTACTCGGGACACTTTTTTATATAATTCACCCCTCCACTTT | CASSTRDTFLYNSPLHF
. | TRBJ1-3 | TRBV4-1 | TRBD1 | TGCGCCAGCAGGGCCAGGGTCGACAGGGGCGGAAACACCATATATTTT | CASRARVDRGGNTIYF